This TCR beta chain is from a study of T cells after yellow fever vaccination. Points from the study as a whole: Abundant clonotypes (contaminants from the bulk population) could be present in FACS-sorted repertoires. Clonotypes shared by both compartments, CD4 and CD8, made up a small share.

TCRdb re-derived calls from the 5' RACE reads in MiXCR, one entry per CDR3 protein. The sample records about 120,000 distinct CDR3 sequences, 8% to 9.5% being singletons. This clonotype was found many times. Its target is unknown. The V gene's germline CDR1 is SGHDT and CDR2 YYEEEE. Trimming pared 7 bases from V and 8 bases from J, leaving 6 bases between. The CDR3 is made up of 10 amino acids. The source is a man aged 25-45 years who received the YFV17D yellow fever vaccine. This chain joins TRBV5-6 and TRBJ2-2; D ambiguous. Sequenced here: CD8+ T cells sorted from PBMCs, sampled 45 days after the yellow fever booster vaccination. CDR3 DNA sequence: TGTGCCAGCGGGGTAGGGGAGCTGTTTTTT. The encoded protein is CASGVGELFF.